Below are 32 T cell receptor beta chains sequenced from a single sample in a study of blood T cell repertoires in COVID-19. Generated by immunoSEQ multiplex PCR, the TCRdb table keeps only in-frame clones and is missing some. The data hold just under 300,000 clones, with around 86% observed a single time. The sequencing input was peripheral blood. These receptor sequences come from a man in his 70s with acute or convalescent COVID-19.

The chain couples TRBV19 to TRBJ1-2, with D perhaps TRBD1 (6 bases). Trimming removed 6 bases at V and 9 bases at J, with 14 bases between. This CDR3 is 12 amino acids long. CDR1 and CDR2 from the germline V gene are LNHDA and SQIVND (reference sequence). CDR3 loop: CASRQGPESYTF. The CDR3 DNA reads TGTGCCAGTAGACAGGGACCGGAAAGCTACACCTTC.

The chain employs TRBV14 and TRBJ1-2, with D unresolved. The CDR3 covers 13 residues. CDR1 and CDR2 (germline): SGHDN, FVKESK. Trimming took off 5 bases at V and 7 bases at J, with 14 bases between the two ends. In DNA form, the CDR3 reads TGTGCCAGCAGCGACCGGGAGCTTGGTGGCTACACCTTC. This gives the protein CASSDRELGGYTF.

The rearrangement links TRBV5-1 to TRBJ2-1; perhaps TRBD1 as D (5 bases). Germline CDR1 SGHRS, CDR2 YFSETQ. CDR3 length: 15 residues. V lost 7 bases and J lost 8, with 22 bases in between. CDR3 sequence (DNA): TGCGCCAGCCACCTTAATACAGGCCCTGGGTATGAGCAGTTCTTC. Its protein is CASHLNTGPGYEQFF.

This clone has only a few counts. The chain carries TRBV4-1 and TRBJ2-1; 11 nucleotides agree with TRBD1. J lost 3 bases, V lost 4 bases, and 2 bases had no gene match. This CDR3 has 15 amino acids. From germline, CDR1 is MGHRA and CDR2 YSYEKL. Here the CDR3 DNA reads TGCGCCAGCAGCCCGGGACAGGGGGGCTACAATGAGCAGTTCTTC. This gives the protein CASSPGQGGYNEQFF.

CDR3 sequence: CASSLGTTEQFF. The CDR3 DNA is TGTGCCAGCAGCCTAGGGACAACTGAGCAGTTCTTC. The chain couples TRBV28 to TRBJ2-1; a possible D gene is TRBD1 (6 bases). This CDR3 has 12 amino acids. V lost 6 bases and J 9 bases, leaving 12 bases between the germline ends. Germline CDR1 MDHEN, CDR2 SYDVKM.

The chain carries TRBV19 and TRBJ2-7; no definite D call. From germline, CDR1 is LNHDA and CDR2 SQIVND (reference sequence). CDR3 size: 14 residues. V was pared by 1 base and J by 2 bases, with 9 bases between. The CDR3 sequence is CASSIAGTTYEQYF. DNA for the CDR3: TGTGCCAGTAGTATAGCAGGCACAACCTACGAGCAGTACTTC.

V is TRBV6-4 and J is TRBJ2-7; 9 bases fit TRBD2. V dropped 10 bases and J dropped 3; count of bases not matched to a gene: 7. The CDR3 has 13 residues. Germline assignment: CDR1 MRHNA and CDR2 SNTAGT. In DNA form, the CDR3 reads TGTGCCATTCGACTAGCGGCCATCTACGAGCAGTACTTC. This codes for CAIRLAAIYEQYF.

A single count supports this clone. This chain uses TRBV5-1 with TRBJ2-3, with 11 bases identical to TRBD2. Germline loops: CDR1 SGHRS, CDR2 YFSETQ. This CDR3 region has 15 residues. With V trimmed by 4 bases and J by 7 bases, 8 bases remained unmatched. The CDR3 here is CASSPLAGGAYTQYF. CDR3 DNA sequence: TGCGCCAGCAGCCCGCTAGCGGGAGGTGCTTATACGCAGTATTTT.

The J gene is TRBJ2-7, the V gene TRBV10-3; 11 bases fit TRBD1. This CDR3 comprises 14 residues. Per the germline V gene, CDR1 is ENHRY and CDR2 is SYGVKD. V shed 3 bases and J 7 bases; nucleotides not matched to a gene: 5. This CDR3 is CAISDRTGGGEQYF. In DNA, the CDR3 is TGTGCCATCAGTGACAGGACAGGGGGCGGGGAGCAGTACTTC.

The rearrangement uses TRBV2 and TRBJ1-5; D gene uncertain. Germline V gene sequence: CDR1 SNHLY, CDR2 FYNNEI. The V gene lost 6 bases and the J gene lost 3 bases, with 9 bases spanning the gap. This CDR3 has 13 residues. The CDR3 sequence: CASRSGLNQPQHF. CDR3 coding DNA: TGTGCCAGCAGATCGGGTCTCAATCAGCCCCAGCATTTT.

The chain employs TRBV29-1 and TRBJ1-2; possible D gene TRBD1, 5 bases. Germline V gene sequence: CDR1 SQVTM, CDR2 ANQGSEA. CDR3 length: 11 amino acids. The germline V and J ends were trimmed by 4 bases and 7 bases, with 10 bases remaining between them. This CDR3 reads CSVGAGFGYTF. CDR3 DNA: TGCAGCGTTGGAGCAGGGTTTGGCTACACCTTC.

The rearrangement joins TRBV2 to TRBJ2-2; 9 nucleotides agree with TRBD2. CDR1 is SNHLY, CDR2 FYNNEI, per germline. V gave up 4 bases and J gave up 0 bases; unmatched junction bases: 0. This CDR3 contains 15 residues. The CDR3 protein is CASSGLAANTGELFF. The CDR3 nucleotides are TGTGCCAGCAGTGGACTAGCGGCGAACACCGGGGAGCTGTTTTTT.

This chain links TRBV7-2 with TRBJ1-1; D perhaps matches TRBD1 (6 bases). V lost 1 base and J 6 bases, leaving 12 bases between the germline ends. The CDR3 spans 14 residues. Per the germline V gene, CDR1 is SGHTA and CDR2 is FQGNSA. CDR3 residues: CASSLVGAGAEAFF. The CDR3 DNA is TGTGCCAGCAGCTTAGTGGGGGCGGGCGCTGAAGCTTTCTTT. The variable domain in full, completed from reference TRBV7-2 and TRBJ1-1, reads GAGVSQSPSNKVTEKGKDVELRCDPISGHTALYWYRQSLGQGLEFLIYFQGNSAPDKSGLPSDRFSAERTGGSVSTLTIQRTQQEDSAVYLCASSLVGAGAEAFFGQGTRLTVV.

This chain links TRBV12-3 or TRBV12-4 with TRBJ2-7; D is uncertain. The V end lost 5 bases, the J end lost 4 bases, and 12 bases lay between the germline ends. The CDR3 is made up of 13 amino acids. This CDR3 is CASSPQVLYEQYF. CDR3 DNA sequence: TGTGCCAGCAGTCCCCAGGTTCTGTACGAGCAGTACTTC.

This chain joins TRBV6-6 and TRBJ1-4; weak D call: TRBD1 (6 bases). V was clipped by 2 bases and J by 3 bases, with 13 bases between them. The CDR3 runs to 16 residues. Per germline, CDR1 MNHNY and CDR2 SVGAGI (reference sequence). The CDR3 region has the DNA TGTGCCAGCAGTTACGAGACAGGTGTCTCTAATGAAAAACTGTTTTTT. Protein product: CASSYETGVSNEKLFF.

This chain connects TRBV7-2 to TRBJ1-5; a weak D match, TRBD1 (5 bases). CDR3 size: 16 residues. Trimming took off 2 bases at V and 3 bases at J, with 14 bases between the two ends. Germline V lookup: CDR1 SGHTA, CDR2 FQGNSA. The CDR3 loop reads CASSLMGQGNNQPQHF. CDR3 in DNA: TGTGCCAGCAGCTTAATGGGGCAGGGAAACAATCAGCCCCAGCATTTT. The full variable domain, completed using reference TRBV7-2 and TRBJ1-5, is GAGVSQSPSNKVTEKGKDVELRCDPISGHTALYWYRQSLGQGLEFLIYFQGNSAPDKSGLPSDRFSAERTGGSVSTLTIQRTQQEDSAVYLCASSLMGQGNNQPQHFGDGTRLSIL.

This chain uses TRBV7-9 with TRBJ2-1; 8 bases line up with TRBD2. The CDR3 has 12 amino acids. Germline V CDR1 and CDR2: SEHNR, FQNEAQ (reference sequence). The V and J ends lost 2 bases and 15 bases, in that order; junction bases with no gene match: 6. The CDR3 sequence is CASSLTREVWFF. CDR3 nucleotides: TGTGCCAGCAGCTTAACGCGGGAGGTATGGTTCTTC.

The rearrangement links TRBV30 to TRBJ2-7; 7 nucleotides align to TRBD2. After removal of 3 bases from V and 2 bases from J, the junction contained 10 bases not matched to a gene. CDR3 length: 15 amino acids. CDR1 and CDR2 (germline): GTSNPN, SVGIG (reference sequence). The CDR3, as DNA: TGTGCCTGGAGCCGAGGGGCCAGCGGGACCTACGAGCAGTACTTC. Its translation is CAWSRGASGTYEQYF.

The rearrangement links TRBV5-1 to TRBJ1-6; D perhaps matches TRBD1 (5 bases). V lost 4 bases, J lost 8 bases, and 7 bases lay in between. CDR1 is SGHRS and CDR2 is YFSETQ in the germline V gene. The CDR3 spans 12 residues. The CDR3 DNA reads as TGCGCCAGCAGCACCAGGGATTCACCCCTCCACTTT. Translated: CASSTRDSPLHF.

The CDR3 sequence: CSASPFGTSAYEQYF. The CDR3 bases are TGCAGTGCTAGTCCCTTCGGGACTAGCGCTTACGAGCAGTACTTC. This chain connects TRBV20-1 to TRBJ2-7; the match to TRBD2 covers 10 bases. CDR3 length equals 15 residues. From germline, CDR1 is DFQATT and CDR2 SNEGSKA (reference sequence). Losses at the gene ends were 3 bases for V and 4 bases for J; bases not matched to a gene: 9.

The chain couples TRBV28 to TRBJ1-2; no clear D gene. The V gene lost 3 bases and the J gene lost 10 bases, with 9 bases spanning the gap. Germline CDR1 is MDHEN and CDR2 is SYDVKM. This CDR3 region has 11 residues. For the CDR3, the DNA is TGTGCCAGCAGTTTCGGGAGGGACTACACCTTC. It specifies CASSFGRDYTF.

This clone has just a few counts. The gene calls are TRBV28 and TRBJ2-5, with 9 bases aligning to TRBD2. CDR1 and CDR2 (germline): MDHEN, SYDVKM. The trim removed 10 bases at V and 5 bases at J, leaving 8 bases unmatched. The CDR3 length is 13 residues. The CDR3 DNA sequence: TGTGCCACCCGGCAGGCGGGAGGGGAGACCCAGTACTTC. Translating gives CATRQAGGETQYF.

This clone was found a few times. The CDR3 nucleotides are TGTGCCAGCAGCTTAGCCCTGACAGGGGGAGTCGGGGAGACCCAGTACTTC. Encoded protein: CASSLALTGGVGETQYF. The chain is built from TRBV7-9 and TRBJ2-5; 9 bases are shared with TRBD1. V gave up 0 bases and J gave up 5 bases; unmatched junction bases: 10. In germline, CDR1 is SEHNR, CDR2 FQNEAQ (reference sequence). This CDR3 is built from 17 residues. Filled out from reference TRBV7-9 and TRBJ2-5, the complete variable domain reads DTGVSQNPRHKITKRGQNVTFRCDPISEHNRLYWYRQTLGQGPEFLTYFQNEAQLEKSRLLSDRFSAERPKGSFSTLEIQRTEQGDSAMYLCASSLALTGGVGETQYFGPGTRLLVL.

The chain recombines TRBV25-1 with TRBJ2-7, with D possibly TRBD2 on 7 matching bases. This CDR3 spans 14 amino acids. CDR1 is MGHDK and CDR2 is SYGVNS in the germline V gene. Trimming shortened V by 6 bases and J by 0 bases, and 12 bases separated the two germline ends. The CDR3 loop is CASSARGGSYEQYF. Written as DNA, the CDR3 is TGTGCCAGCAGCGCGAGGGGGGGCTCCTACGAGCAGTACTTC.

The table lists this clone with a count of one. This chain links TRBV24-1 with TRBJ1-3, with 7 bases lining up with TRBD1. The CDR3 runs to 16 residues. With 3 bases clipped from V and 0 bases from J, the junction kept 4 bases outside the gene matches. CDR1 is KGHDR, CDR2 SFDVKD, per germline. CDR3 nucleotides: TGTGCCACCAGTGATGGCGGACAGGACTCTGGAAACACCATATATTTT. Its translation is CATSDGGQDSGNTIYF.

V is TRBV18 and J is TRBJ1-2, with TRBD1 matching 9 bases. Losses at the gene ends were 1 base for V and 6 bases for J; bases not matched to a gene: 6. The CDR3 runs 15 residues. Germline V gene lookup returns CDR1 KGHSH and CDR2 LQKENI. In DNA, the CDR3 is TGTGCCAGCTCACCACAGGGACAGGGTCGTCATGGCTACACCTTC. This gives the protein CASSPQGQGRHGYTF. The variable domain in full, with the rest retrieved from reference TRBV18 and TRBJ1-2, is NAGVMQNPRHLVRRRGQEARLRCSPMKGHSHVYWYRQLPEEGLKFMVYLQKENIIDESGMPKERFSAEFPKEGPSILRIQQVVRGDSAAYFCASSPQGQGRHGYTFGSGTRLTVV.

CDR3 nucleotides: TGCAGCGAGAAGACAGGGTTATCCGAGACCCAGTACTTC. Its translation: CSEKTGLSETQYF. The chain employs TRBV29-1 and TRBJ2-5, with 7 bases lining up with TRBD1. This CDR3 spans 13 amino acids. V was clipped by 7 bases and J by 5 bases; unmatched bases: 10. CDR1 and CDR2 (germline): SQVTM, ANQGSEA.

The rearrangement uses TRBV12-5 and TRBJ1-1; possibly TRBD1 for D (5 bases). V was trimmed by 4 bases and J by 4 bases, leaving 10 bases between them. CDR3 length: 13 residues. Germline V gene sequence: CDR1 LGHNT, CDR2 FRNRAP. Here the CDR3 reads CASGSSGGTEAFF. CDR3 bases: TGTGCTAGTGGTTCTTCGGGGGGCACTGAAGCTTTCTTT.

The chain carries TRBV19 and TRBJ2-3, with TRBD2 as a possible D gene (6 bases). V was trimmed by 5 bases and J by 2 bases, leaving 11 bases between them. This CDR3 comprises 14 residues. Germline loops: CDR1 LNHDA, CDR2 SQIVND (reference sequence). The DNA of the CDR3 is TGTGCCAGTAGTCAGTGGGGGGACACAGATACGCAGTATTTT. Amino acid sequence: CASSQWGDTDTQYF.

V usage is TRBV11-2 and J usage is TRBJ2-1, with TRBD2 matching 13 bases. There are 18 residues in the CDR3. Trimming at V came to 3 bases and at J to 5 bases, leaving 10 bases not matched to a gene. Germline V CDR1 and CDR2: SGHAT, FQNNGV. The CDR3 reads CASSLSFGTSGAHNEQFF. The CDR3 region has the DNA TGTGCCAGCAGCTTGTCGTTCGGGACTAGCGGGGCCCACAATGAGCAGTTCTTC.

This clone came up once. The V gene is TRBV28, the J gene TRBJ2-7, with 8 bases identical to TRBD2. The CDR3 covers 16 residues. The junction had 12 bases not matched to a gene; V was cut back by 7 bases and J by 1 base. CDR1 and CDR2 from the germline V gene are MDHEN and SYDVKM. CDR3 protein: CASTLGGAGGSYEQYF. The CDR3 DNA sequence: TGTGCCAGCACATTAGGGGGTGCGGGAGGATCCTACGAGCAGTACTTC.

V and J are TRBV5-3 and TRBJ1-1, with D perhaps matching TRBD1 (5 bases). TRBV5-3 is filed as an ORF, its function uncertain. The CDR3 runs to 19 residues. Trimming removed 0 bases at V and 1 base at J, with 22 bases between. CDR3 DNA sequence: TGTGCCAGAAGCTTGGGAGGTAGTAGGCACGGGGGGGAGAACACTGAAGCTTTCTTT. Its protein product is CARSLGGSRHGGENTEAFF.